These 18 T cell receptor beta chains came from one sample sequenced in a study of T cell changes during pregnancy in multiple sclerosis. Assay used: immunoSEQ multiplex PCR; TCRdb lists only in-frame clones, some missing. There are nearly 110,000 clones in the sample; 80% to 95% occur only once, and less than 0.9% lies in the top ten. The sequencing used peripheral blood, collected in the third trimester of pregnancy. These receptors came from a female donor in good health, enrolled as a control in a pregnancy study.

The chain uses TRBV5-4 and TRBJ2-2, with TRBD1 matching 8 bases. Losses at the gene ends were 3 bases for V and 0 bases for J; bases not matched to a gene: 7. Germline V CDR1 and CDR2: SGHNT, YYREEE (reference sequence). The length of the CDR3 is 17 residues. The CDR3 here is CASSSGQGYSNTGELFF. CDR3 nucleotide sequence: TGTGCCAGCAGCTCCGGACAGGGTTATTCGAACACCGGGGAGCTGTTTTTT.

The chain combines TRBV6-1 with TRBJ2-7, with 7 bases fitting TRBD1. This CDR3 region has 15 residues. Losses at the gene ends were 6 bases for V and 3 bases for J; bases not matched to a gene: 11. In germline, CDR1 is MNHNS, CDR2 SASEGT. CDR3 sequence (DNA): TGTGCCAGCAGGGGGAGACAGGGCCTCCGCTACGAGCAGTACTTC. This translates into CASRGRQGLRYEQYF.

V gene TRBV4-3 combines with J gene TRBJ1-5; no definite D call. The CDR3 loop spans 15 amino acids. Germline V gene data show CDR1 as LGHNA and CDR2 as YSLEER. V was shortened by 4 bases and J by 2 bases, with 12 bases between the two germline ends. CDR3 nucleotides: TGCGCCAGCAGCCTGAGTAGACGGGGCAATCAGCCCCAGCATTTT. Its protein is CASSLSRRGNQPQHF.

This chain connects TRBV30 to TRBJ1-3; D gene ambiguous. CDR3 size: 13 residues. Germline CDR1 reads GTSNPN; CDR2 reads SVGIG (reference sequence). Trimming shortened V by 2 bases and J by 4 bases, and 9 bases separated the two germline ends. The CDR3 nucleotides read TGTGCCTGGAGTAAGAACTTCGGAAACACCATATATTTT. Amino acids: CAWSKNFGNTIYF.

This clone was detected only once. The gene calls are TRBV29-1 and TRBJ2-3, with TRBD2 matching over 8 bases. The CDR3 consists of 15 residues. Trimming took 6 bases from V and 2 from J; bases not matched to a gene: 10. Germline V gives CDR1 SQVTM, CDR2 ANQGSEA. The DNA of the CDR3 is TGCAGCGTCTTACCGAGCGGGGGAATCACAGATACGCAGTATTTT. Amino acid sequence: CSVLPSGGITDTQYF.

DNA for the CDR3: TGTGCCAGCAGTCGCGGACAGGGGGAAAAACTGTTTTTT. Amino acids: CASSRGQGEKLFF. This chain joins TRBV7-9 and TRBJ1-4; TRBD1 matches 9 bases. CDR3 size: 13 residues. V lost 6 bases to trimming and J lost 8 bases; unmatched junction nucleotides: 4. In germline, CDR1 is SEHNR, CDR2 FQNEAQ (reference sequence). Using reference TRBV7-9 and TRBJ1-4 for the parts outside the CDR3, the full variable domain is DTGVSQNPRHKITKRGQNVTFRCDPISEHNRLYWYRQTLGQGPEFLTYFQNEAQLEKSRLLSDRFSAERPKGSFSTLEIQRTEQGDSAMYLCASSRGQGEKLFFGSGTQLSVL.

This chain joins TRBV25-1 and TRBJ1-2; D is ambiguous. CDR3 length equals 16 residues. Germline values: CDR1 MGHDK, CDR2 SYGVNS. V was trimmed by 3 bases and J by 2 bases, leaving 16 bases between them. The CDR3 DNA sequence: TGTGCCAGCAGTGATTTCGGGATGTCGGCCAACTATGGCTACACCTTC. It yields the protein CASSDFGMSANYGYTF.

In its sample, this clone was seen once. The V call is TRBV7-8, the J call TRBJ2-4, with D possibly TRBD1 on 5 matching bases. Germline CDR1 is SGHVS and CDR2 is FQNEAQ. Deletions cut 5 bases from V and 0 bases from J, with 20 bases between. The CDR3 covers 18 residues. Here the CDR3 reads CASSKDTLDLLAKNIQYF. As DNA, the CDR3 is TGTGCCAGCAGCAAGGACACTTTGGATCTGCTAGCCAAAAACATTCAGTACTTC. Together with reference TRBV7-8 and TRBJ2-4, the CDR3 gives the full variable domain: GAGVSQSPRYKVAKRGQDVALRCDPISGHVSLFWYQQALGQGPEFLTYFQNEAQLDKSGLPSDRFFAERPEGSVSTLKIQRTQQEDSAVYLCASSKDTLDLLAKNIQYFGAGTRLSVL.

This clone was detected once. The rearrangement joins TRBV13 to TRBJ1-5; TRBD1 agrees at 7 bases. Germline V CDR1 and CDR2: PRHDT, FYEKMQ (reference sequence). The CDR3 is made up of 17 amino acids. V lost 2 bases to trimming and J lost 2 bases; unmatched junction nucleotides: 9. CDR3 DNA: TGTGCCAGCAGCTTAAGGAGGGGGCGGGATGGCAATCAGCCCCAGCATTTT. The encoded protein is CASSLRRGRDGNQPQHF.

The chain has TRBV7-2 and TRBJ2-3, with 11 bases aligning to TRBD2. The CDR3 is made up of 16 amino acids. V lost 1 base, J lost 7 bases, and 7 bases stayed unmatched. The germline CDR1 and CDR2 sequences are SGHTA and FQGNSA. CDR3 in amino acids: CASSLELAGGFYTQYF. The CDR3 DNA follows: TGTGCCAGCAGCTTAGAGCTAGCGGGGGGTTTCTATACGCAGTATTTT.

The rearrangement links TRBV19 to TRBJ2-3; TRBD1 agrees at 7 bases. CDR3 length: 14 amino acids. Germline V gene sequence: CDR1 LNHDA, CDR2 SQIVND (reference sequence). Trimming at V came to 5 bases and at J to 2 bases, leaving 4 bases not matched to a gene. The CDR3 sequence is CASSPGQLTDTQYF. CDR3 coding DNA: TGTGCCAGTAGTCCGGGACAGCTCACAGATACGCAGTATTTT.

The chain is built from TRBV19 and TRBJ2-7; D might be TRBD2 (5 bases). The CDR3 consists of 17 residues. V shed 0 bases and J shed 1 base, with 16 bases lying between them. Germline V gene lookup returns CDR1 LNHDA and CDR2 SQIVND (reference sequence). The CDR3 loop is CASSIDITGSVSYEQYF. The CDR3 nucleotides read TGTGCCAGTAGTATAGATATCACGGGGAGTGTATCCTACGAGCAGTACTTC.

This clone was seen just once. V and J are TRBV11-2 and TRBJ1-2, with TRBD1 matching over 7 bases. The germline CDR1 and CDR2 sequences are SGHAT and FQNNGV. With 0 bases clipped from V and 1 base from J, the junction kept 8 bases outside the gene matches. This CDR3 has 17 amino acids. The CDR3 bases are TGTGCCAGCAGCTTAGATCTATACAGGGGCGGTAACTATGGCTACACCTTC. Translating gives CASSLDLYRGGNYGYTF.

The CDR3 nucleotides are TGTGCCAGCAGCTTAGCGCAAGGGGTCACCGGCGCTGCAACTAATGAAAAACTGTTTTTT. Translating it yields CASSLAQGVTGAATNEKLFF. The J gene is TRBJ1-4, the V gene TRBV7-6, with D tentatively TRBD1 (5 bases). Germline assignment: CDR1 SGHVS and CDR2 FNYEAQ. CDR3 length equals 20 residues. V was shortened by 0 bases and J by 0 bases, with 20 bases between the two germline ends.

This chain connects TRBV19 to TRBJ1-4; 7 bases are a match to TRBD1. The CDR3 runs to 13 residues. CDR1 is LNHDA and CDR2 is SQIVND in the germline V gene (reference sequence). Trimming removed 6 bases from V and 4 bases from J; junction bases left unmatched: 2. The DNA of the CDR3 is TGTGCCAGTAGCAGGGGGATTAATGAAAAACTGTTTTTT. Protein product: CASSRGINEKLFF.

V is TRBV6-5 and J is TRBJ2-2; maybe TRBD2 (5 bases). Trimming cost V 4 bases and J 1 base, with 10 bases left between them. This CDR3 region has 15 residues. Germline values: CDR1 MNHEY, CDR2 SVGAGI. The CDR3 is CASSSLSGNTGELFF. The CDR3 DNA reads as TGTGCCAGCAGTTCCTTAAGCGGGAACACCGGGGAGCTGTTTTTT.

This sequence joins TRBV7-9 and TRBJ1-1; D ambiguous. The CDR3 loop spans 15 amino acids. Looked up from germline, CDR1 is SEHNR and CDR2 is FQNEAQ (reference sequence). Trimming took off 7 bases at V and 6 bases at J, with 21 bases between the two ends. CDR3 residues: CASITPLVAAPEAFF. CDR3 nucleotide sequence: TGTGCCAGCATCACCCCCCTGGTGGCAGCGCCTGAAGCTTTCTTT.

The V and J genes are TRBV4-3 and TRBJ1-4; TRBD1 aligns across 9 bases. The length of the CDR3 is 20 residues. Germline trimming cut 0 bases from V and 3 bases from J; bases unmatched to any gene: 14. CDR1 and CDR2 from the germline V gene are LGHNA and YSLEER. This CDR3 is CASSQDSAILQGAANEKLFF. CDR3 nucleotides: TGCGCCAGCAGCCAAGACTCTGCGATCTTACAGGGGGCGGCTAATGAAAAACTGTTTTTT.